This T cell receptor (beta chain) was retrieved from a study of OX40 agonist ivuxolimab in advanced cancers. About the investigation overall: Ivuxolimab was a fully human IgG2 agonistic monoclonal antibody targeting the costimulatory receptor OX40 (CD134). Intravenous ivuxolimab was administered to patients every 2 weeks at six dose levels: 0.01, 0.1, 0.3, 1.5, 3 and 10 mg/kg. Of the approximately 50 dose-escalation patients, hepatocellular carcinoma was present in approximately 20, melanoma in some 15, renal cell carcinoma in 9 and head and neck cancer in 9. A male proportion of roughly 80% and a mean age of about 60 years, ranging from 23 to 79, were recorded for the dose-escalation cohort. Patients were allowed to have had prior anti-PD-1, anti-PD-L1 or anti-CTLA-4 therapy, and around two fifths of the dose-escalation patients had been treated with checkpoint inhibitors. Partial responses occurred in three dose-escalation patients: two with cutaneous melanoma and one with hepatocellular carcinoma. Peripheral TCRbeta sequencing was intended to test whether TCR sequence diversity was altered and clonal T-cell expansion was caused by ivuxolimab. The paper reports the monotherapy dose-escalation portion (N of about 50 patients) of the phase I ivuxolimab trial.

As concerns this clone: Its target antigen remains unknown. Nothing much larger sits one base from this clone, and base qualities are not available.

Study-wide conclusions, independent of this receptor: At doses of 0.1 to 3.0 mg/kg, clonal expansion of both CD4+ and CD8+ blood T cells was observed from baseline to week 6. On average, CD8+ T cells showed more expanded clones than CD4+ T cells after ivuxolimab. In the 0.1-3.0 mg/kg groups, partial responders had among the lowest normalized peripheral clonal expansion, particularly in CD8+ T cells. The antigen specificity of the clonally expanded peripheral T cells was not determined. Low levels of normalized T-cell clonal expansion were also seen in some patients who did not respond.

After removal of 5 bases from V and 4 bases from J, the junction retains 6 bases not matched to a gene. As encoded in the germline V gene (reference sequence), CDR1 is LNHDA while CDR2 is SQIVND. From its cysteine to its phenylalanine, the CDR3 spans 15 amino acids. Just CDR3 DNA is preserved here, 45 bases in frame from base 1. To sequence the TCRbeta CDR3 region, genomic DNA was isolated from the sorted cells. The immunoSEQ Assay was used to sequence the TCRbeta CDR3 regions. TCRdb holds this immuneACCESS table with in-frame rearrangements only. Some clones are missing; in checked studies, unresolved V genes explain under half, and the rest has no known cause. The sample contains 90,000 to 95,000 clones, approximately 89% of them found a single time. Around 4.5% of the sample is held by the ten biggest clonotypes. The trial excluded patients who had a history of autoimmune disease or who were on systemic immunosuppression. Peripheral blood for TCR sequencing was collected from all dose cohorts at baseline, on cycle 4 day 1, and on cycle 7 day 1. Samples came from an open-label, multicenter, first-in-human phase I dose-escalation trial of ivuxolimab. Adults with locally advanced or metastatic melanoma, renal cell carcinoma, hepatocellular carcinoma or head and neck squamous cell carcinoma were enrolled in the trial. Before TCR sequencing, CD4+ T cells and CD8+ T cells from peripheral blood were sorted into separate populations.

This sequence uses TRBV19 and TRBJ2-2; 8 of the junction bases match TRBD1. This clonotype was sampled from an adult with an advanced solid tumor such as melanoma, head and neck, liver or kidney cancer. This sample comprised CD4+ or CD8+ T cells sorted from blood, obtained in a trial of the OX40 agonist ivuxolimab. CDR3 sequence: CASSDRGLSTGELFF. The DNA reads TGTGCCAGTAGTGACAGGGGATTGAGCACCGGGGAGCTGTTTTTT.